The entry that follows covers one T cell receptor (beta chain) sequence. Its antigen is unknown. The record has no base qualities; no much larger clone is one base away. The germline V gene specifies MNHEY as CDR1 and SVGAGI as CDR2. Reading from cysteine to phenylalanine, the CDR3 counts 15 amino acids. Only the CDR3 DNA stays, 45 bases, in frame from base 1. V is pruned by 5 bases and J by 4 bases, leaving 7 bases of the junction without a gene match. Each PCR received spiked-in synthetic TCR analog templates so that absolute template abundance could be estimated from read counts. TCRbeta CDR3 regions were amplified from genomic DNA with bias-controlled V and J gene primers using the immunoSEQ assay. Sequencing of rearranged TCRbeta segments was done at approximately 20X coverage. In the source study's methods: Clustering was used to correct sequencing errors, and CDR3s were annotated against IMGT to assign V, D and J genes. Out-of-frame and stop-codon sequences were excluded, and only productive TCRbeta rearrangements were used in downstream analyses. Clonality was computed as one minus Shannon entropy normalized by the log of the number of unique productive sequences. Fisher's exact test with Benjamini-Hochberg correction, at a threshold of adjusted p below 0.01, was used to find clones that differed between time points or between blood and tumor. The table was pulled from immuneACCESS by TCRdb, which kept in-frame rearrangements only. Such tables lose some clones; where checked, under half of the loss comes from unresolved V genes, and the rest has no known cause. The V and J calls and clone size are taken from that table; D and trimming were inferred from the DNA. For this sample the table gives roughly 56,000 clones, of which over 75% were detected only once. Almost 4.5% of the sample goes to the ten largest clones.

The sample comes from a study of PD-L1 blockade in urothelial cancer (TCRdb year 2017). Describing the broader study: Therapy was started at some point between 2012 and 2014 for all patients, and atezolizumab 1,200 mg was administered intravenously every 3 weeks. About 85% of the roughly 29 patients were males with bladder-origin urothelial cancer, and about 65% of the 29 reported a prior smoking history. Patients had an ECOG performance status of 0 or 1 and had received between 0 and 3 prior chemotherapy regimens. Blood samples were analyzed at two time points: 3 weeks after treatment start (second dose) and 6 weeks after treatment start. A median of 141,255 T cells and some 84,000 unique TCRs was obtained from blood samples, and a median clonality of around 0.072 was observed. Somatic, immune and clinical correlates of response to PD-L1 blockade with atezolizumab in urothelial cancer were the focus of an exploratory multi-omic analysis. Pretreatment tumor samples, along with matched peripheral blood serially collected before and after atezolizumab treatment, were subjected to TCR sequencing. Progression-free survival longer than 6 months counted as durable clinical benefit, and TCR features were additionally tested against both progression-free and overall survival. In the same patients, whole exome sequencing and RNA sequencing of pretreatment tumors were performed in addition to TCR sequencing. Durable clinical benefit was achieved by nine patients and was not achieved by 20 patients. Pretreatment blood TCR-seq was available for about 27 patients, at least one posttreatment blood collection was obtained for around 25 patients, and tumor TCR-seq was available for around 25 patients. Overall study outcomes, separate from this receptor: A pretreatment peripheral blood TCR clonality below the median was linked to improved progression-free and overall survival. Greater expansion of tumor-associated TCR clones in peripheral blood 3 weeks after the start of treatment was observed in patients with durable benefit (n ≈ 24, p = 0.022). Because the sample size was small (n ≈ 30) and many exploratory analyses were performed, the results are intended to be hypothesis-generating.

The cohort comprised roughly 30 patients with locally advanced or metastatic urothelial carcinoma treated at Memorial Sloan Kettering on a trial protocol. Peripheral blood mononuclear cells were collected from each patient pretreatment and during treatment, giving between 1 and 8 total time points per patient. The Qiagen DNeasy Blood extraction kit was used to purify genomic DNA from total PBMCs and tumor samples. PBMCs were collected pretreatment and during treatment, and were isolated and stored as previously described. The TCR originated in a man aged 70 or older with urothelial cancer. The chain employs TRBV6-5 and TRBJ2-7; 11 bases in the middle match TRBD2. The specimen was PBMCs, collected around atezolizumab (anti-PD-L1) treatment. The bases are TGTGCCAGCAGTACTCCGGGACTAGCGGAATACGAGCAGTACTTC. It translates to CASSTPGLAEYEQYF.